This T cell receptor (beta chain) was sequenced in a study of T cell responses to AZD1222 COVID-19 vaccine. Across the whole study: Doses given second, at about 4 or about 12 weeks, were pooled.

Study-level findings and limits: After the peak T cell response, and only then, were repertoires sampled.

With regard to this clone: What it recognizes is unknown.

The table came from immunoSEQ multiplex PCR; TCRdb's copy has only in-frame clones and leaves some out. Here the sample spans 110,000 to 150,000 clones, around 90% being singletons. Germline V gives CDR1 SEHNR, CDR2 FQNEAQ (reference sequence). V lost 6 bases to trimming and J lost 1 base; unmatched junction nucleotides: 4. The CDR3 consists of 15 residues. This chain joins TRBV7-9 and TRBJ2-2; 8 nucleotides match TRBD2. The sequence derives from an adult in good health. Sample: peripheral blood, taken on day 0 of AZD1222 vaccination. CDR3 loop: CASSSSGGNTGELFF. The DNA of the CDR3 is TGTGCCAGCAGTTCCAGCGGGGGGAACACCGGGGAGCTGTTTTTT.